This T cell receptor (beta chain) was documented in a study of T cells in Graves' hyperthyroidism and ophthalmopathy. Germline V gives CDR1 SEHNR, CDR2 FQNEAQ (reference sequence). The CDR3 contains 15 residues. Trimming cost V 1 base and J 0 bases, with 6 bases left between them. This clonotype was counted a few times. From RNA transcripts, TCR beta CDR3 regions were amplified. The TCR CDR3 was amplified in a first-round RT-PCR using the HTBI primer set. TCRdb ran MiXCR on the multiplex PCR reads and lists one entry per CDR3 protein. This sample has 300,000 to 400,000 distinct CDR3 sequences; approximately 18% occur once, and the top ten carry approximately 49%.

This sequence was found in a woman in her forties or fifties with Graves' hyperthyroidism. The sample was blood. The rearrangement joins TRBV7-9 to TRBJ1-4, with no clear D. CDR3 DNA: TGTGCCAGCAGCTTAGGGGTTGCAACTAATGAAAAACTGTTTTTT. It is translated as CASSLGVATNEKLFF.